These T cell receptor beta chains were read from a single sample in a study of CD8+ T cells in alopecia areata. Libraries were prepared by immunoSEQ multiplex PCR; TCRdb keeps only in-frame clonotypes and omits some of them. The profile shows hundreds of thousands of clones, more than 55% of them singletons. Source: CD4+ T cells sorted from blood, taken at week 44, from a patient treated with tofacitinib. The receptor source for this set is a human donor with alopecia areata. Both conserved end residues are part of each CDR3. D genes are given only for firm matches. The size entry is marked missing in some rows and otherwise reads once, few, many or a size class.

size,J,D,V,CDR3,DNA
NA,TRBJ2-4,NA,TRBV7-2,CASSLVGIQYF,TGTGCCAGCAGCTTAGTTGGCATTCAGTACTTC
few,TRBJ2-1,NA,TRBV18,CASSPGTYNEQFF,TGTGCCAGCTCACCCGGGACCTACAATGAGCAGTTCTTC
few,TRBJ1-4,TRBD1,TRBV28,CASSFSGTDATNEKLFF,TGTGCCAGCAGTTTTTCCGGGACAGATGCAACTAATGAAAAACTGTTTTTT
NA,TRBJ1-2,NA,TRBV29-1,CSVTKAGDYGYTF,TGCAGCGTTACAAAGGCAGGGGACTATGGCTACACCTTC
few,TRBJ2-2,NA,TRBV5-1,CASSLWSDGELFF,TGCGCCAGCAGCTTGTGGTCCGACGGGGAGCTGTTTTTT
NA,TRBJ2-3,NA,TRBV9,CASSFSTDTQYF,TGTGCCAGCAGCTTCAGCACAGATACGCAGTATTTT
NA,TRBJ1-1,NA,TRBV5-1,CASSLQGSDTEAFF,TGCGCCAGCAGCTTACAGGGTAGTGACACTGAAGCTTTCTTT
NA,TRBJ1-5,NA,TRBV2,CASRTGTNLGPQHF,TGTGCCAGCAGGACCGGGACTAATCTTGGGCCCCAGCATTTT
NA,TRBJ1-5,NA,TRBV28,CASMDLSNQPQHF,TGTGCCAGCATGGACCTTAGCAATCAGCCCCAGCATTTT
NA,TRBJ2-6,NA,TRBV29-1,CSVLWFGANVLTF,TGCAGCGTTTTATGGTTTGGGGCCAACGTCCTGACTTTC
NA,TRBJ2-2,NA,TRBV29-1,CSVSIPSILTGELFF,TGCAGCGTCTCGATCCCGAGTATTCTCACCGGGGAGCTGTTTTTT
NA,TRBJ2-7,NA,TRBV25-1,CASTPTGENHYEQYF,TGTGCCAGCACTCCTACGGGGGAGAACCACTACGAGCAGTACTTC
few,TRBJ1-1,NA,TRBV7-9,CASSLSTGAEAFF,TGTGCCAGCAGCTTAAGTACAGGAGCTGAAGCTTTCTTT
few,TRBJ2-2,NA,TRBV2,CASSEFKRNTGELFF,TGTGCCAGCAGTGAATTCAAGCGGAACACCGGGGAGCTGTTTTTT
few,TRBJ2-7,NA,TRBV29-1,CSVGQGGLYEQYF,TGCAGCGTTGGTCAGGGAGGTCTCTACGAGCAGTACTTC
NA,TRBJ1-6,NA,TRBV25-1,CASSTPGNSPLHF,TGTGCCAGCAGCACCCCAGGGAATTCACCCCTCCACTTT
few,TRBJ2-1,NA,TRBV29-1,CSVEVGGPEQFF,TGCAGCGTTGAGGTTGGGGGTCCAGAGCAGTTCTTC
few,TRBJ2-7,NA,TRBV4-3,CASSQEPNYEQYF,TGCGCCAGCAGCCAAGAACCGAACTACGAGCAGTACTTC
NA,TRBJ2-1,NA,TRBV30,CAWSEFLLRDNEQFF,TGTGCCTGGAGTGAGTTTTTGTTGCGGGACAATGAGCAGTTCTTC
NA,TRBJ2-1,TRBD2,TRBV5-6,CASRSGTSGGYNEQFF,TGTGCCAGCAGATCCGGGACTAGCGGGGGTTACAATGAGCAGTTCTTC
NA,TRBJ1-1,TRBD1,TRBV30,CAWSVGTGGFTAFF,TGTGCCTGGAGTGTAGGGACAGGGGGCTTTACAGCTTTCTTT
NA,TRBJ1-2,TRBD1,TRBV5-7,CASSSTQGAFCNYGYTF,TGTGCCAGCAGTTCGACCCAGGGGGCCTTTTGCAACTATGGCTACACCTTC
NA,TRBJ2-2,NA,TRBV5-1,CASSLGDTGELFF,TGCGCCAGCAGCTTGGGGGACACCGGGGAGCTGTTTTTT
many,TRBJ2-1,TRBD1,TRBV29-1,CSVEDGTANEQFF,TGCAGCGTTGAGGATGGGACAGCCAATGAGCAGTTCTTC
NA,TRBJ2-1,NA,TRBV5-1,CASTTYPGGAGNNEQFF,TGCGCCAGCACCACGTACCCGGGGGGCGCAGGCAACAATGAGCAGTTCTTC
NA,TRBJ2-1,TRBD1,TRBV29-1,CSVRGQANYNEQFF,TGCAGCGTTCGAGGACAGGCTAATTACAATGAGCAGTTCTTC
NA,TRBJ2-3,NA,TRBV19,CASSYGNTDTQYF,TGTGCCAGTAGTTATGGCAACACAGATACGCAGTATTTT
NA,TRBJ2-7,NA,TRBV29-1,CSVFLSYEQYF,TGCAGCGTTTTCTTAAGCTACGAGCAGTACTTC
NA,TRBJ1-6,NA,TRBV7-9,CASSSNSPLHF,TGTGCCAGCAGCTCTAATTCACCCCTCCACTTT
NA,TRBJ2-3,NA,TRBV25-1,CASGSRGSYTDTQYF,TGTGCCAGCGGTAGCCGGGGGTCCTACACAGATACGCAGTATTTT
NA,TRBJ1-2,NA,TRBV30,CAWRRRDANYGYTF,TGTGCCTGGAGACGGAGGGACGCTAACTATGGCTACACCTTC
NA,TRBJ2-7,NA,TRBV7-9,CASSLYANSYEQYF,TGTGCCAGCAGCTTGTACGCTAACTCCTACGAGCAGTACTTC
NA,TRBJ1-2,NA,TRBV13,CASSRDPSSYGYTF,TGTGCCAGCAGTCGCGATCCCTCCAGCTATGGCTACACCTTC
once,TRBJ2-6,NA,TRBV30,CAWGLTDSGANVLTF,TGTGCCTGGGGATTGACAGACTCTGGGGCCAACGTCCTGACTTTC
NA,TRBJ2-3,TRBD2,TRBV4-2,CASSQRRLAGGSTDTQYF,TGTGCCAGCAGCCAACGGCGACTAGCGGGGGGGAGCACAGATACGCAGTATTTT
few,TRBJ2-6,NA,TRBV30,CAWSPYSSGANVLTF,TGTGCCTGGAGTCCATATAGCTCTGGGGCCAACGTCCTGACTTTC
NA,TRBJ2-5,NA,TRBV18,CASSPPSKETQYF,TGTGCCAGCTCACCCCCCAGCAAAGAGACCCAGTACTTC
NA,TRBJ2-7,NA,TRBV10-2,CASSYAPDRYEQYF,TGCGCCAGCAGCTACGCACCCGACAGATACGAGCAGTACTTC
few,TRBJ2-4,NA,TRBV29-1,CSVGPGPQSSIAKNIQYF,TGCAGCGTTGGCCCCGGGCCCCAAAGTAGTATAGCCAAAAACATTCAGTACTTC
few,TRBJ2-7,NA,TRBV29-1,CSVGPSSYEQYF,TGCAGCGTCGGCCCGAGCTCCTACGAGCAGTACTTC
NA,TRBJ1-2,NA,TRBV5-4,CASSLDSSLNYGYTF,TGTGCCAGCAGCTTGGACAGTAGCTTAAACTATGGCTACACCTTC
NA,TRBJ1-1,NA,TRBV4-1,CASRNLAQNTEAFF,TGCGCCAGCAGGAACTTAGCTCAGAACACTGAAGCTTTCTTT
NA,TRBJ1-1,NA,TRBV2,CASSDSGGKMTEAFF,TGTGCCAGCAGTGACTCGGGGGGCAAGATGACTGAAGCTTTCTTT
few,TRBJ1-5,TRBD1,TRBV15,CATSTGGRGNQPQHF,TGTGCCACCAGTACAGGGGGTAGGGGCAATCAGCCCCAGCATTTT
NA,TRBJ1-2,TRBD1,TRBV7-9,CASSQDRAGYTF,TGTGCCAGCAGCCAGGACAGGGCTGGCTACACCTTC
NA,TRBJ2-7,TRBD1,TRBV29-1,CSAEGPGGNEQYF,TGCAGCGCGGAGGGGCCAGGGGGCAACGAGCAGTACTTC
NA,TRBJ2-3,NA,TRBV7-2,CASSKAFGGDTQYF,TGTGCCAGCAGCAAGGCCTTCGGTGGAGATACGCAGTATTTT
once,TRBJ2-7,NA,TRBV5-1,CASSLGQGHSLSYEQYF,TGCGCCAGCAGCTTGGGGCAGGGCCATTCCCTCTCCTACGAGCAGTACTTC
NA,TRBJ2-7,NA,TRBV29-1,CSVEGGPGPALGQYF,TGCAGCGTTGAGGGGGGCCCGGGGCCGGCGTTGGGGCAGTACTTC
once,TRBJ1-2,NA,TRBV29-1,CSVAASNYGYTF,TGCAGCGTTGCCGCTAGTAACTATGGCTACACCTTC
once,TRBJ2-7,TRBD1,TRBV29-1,CSAGGGQGDEQYF,TGCAGCGCCGGAGGGGGACAGGGAGACGAGCAGTACTTC
NA,TRBJ1-6,NA,TRBV15,CATSLIPTDSPLHF,TGTGCCACCAGTCTTATTCCCACTGATTCACCCCTCCACTTT